The clone carrying this T cell receptor (beta chain) was recorded many times. V was cut by 5 bases and J by 2 bases, with 25 bases left in between. The CDR3 has 17 amino acids. Germline-derived CDR1 and CDR2 are DFQATT and SNEGSKA (reference sequence). Synthesis of cDNA was accomplished via 5'RACE employing 10-nucleotide random UMIs. Via MiXCR, TCRdb re-called the 5' RACE reads, giving one row per CDR3 protein. The sample holds 15,000 to 20,000 distinct CDR3 sequences, around 11% seen once. This record belongs to a study of neurological immune-mediated disorders. The sorted-subset TCR libraries were prepared using 1 million CD4+ or CD8+ T cells as the starting material.

The TCR was taken from a woman in her forties or fifties in good health. V usage is TRBV20-1 and J usage is TRBJ2-7, with D tentatively TRBD2 (6 bases). Sample: CD8+ T cells from blood. The CDR3 loop reads CSAHPGRWGEYTYEQYF. In nucleotides, the CDR3 is TGCAGTGCTCACCCCGGCAGGTGGGGGGAGTACACCTACGAGCAGTACTTC.